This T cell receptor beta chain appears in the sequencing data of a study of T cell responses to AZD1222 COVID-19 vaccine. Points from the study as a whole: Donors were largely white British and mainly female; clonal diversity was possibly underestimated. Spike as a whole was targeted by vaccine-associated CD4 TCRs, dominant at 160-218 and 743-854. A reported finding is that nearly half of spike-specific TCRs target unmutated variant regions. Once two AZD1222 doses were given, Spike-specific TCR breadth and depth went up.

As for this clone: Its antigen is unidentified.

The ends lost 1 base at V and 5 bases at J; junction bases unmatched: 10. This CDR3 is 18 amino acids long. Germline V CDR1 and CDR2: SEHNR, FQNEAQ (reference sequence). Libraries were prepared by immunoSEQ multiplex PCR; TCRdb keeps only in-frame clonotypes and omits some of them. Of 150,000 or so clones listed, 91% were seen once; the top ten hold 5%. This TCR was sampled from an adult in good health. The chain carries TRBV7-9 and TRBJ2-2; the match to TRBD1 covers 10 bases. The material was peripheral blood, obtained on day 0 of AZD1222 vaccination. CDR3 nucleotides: TGTGCCAGCAGCTTAGGGTGGGACAGGGGACGAAGGACCGGGGAGCTGTTTTTT. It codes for CASSLGWDRGRRTGELFF.